A single sample gave rise to the 30 T cell receptor beta chains below, sequenced in a study of blood T cells in healthy people across ages. Combining a sample-barcoded 5' primer with a J-beta primer mix, a second PCR ran for about 7 to 11 cycles. One entry per CDR3 protein results from TCRdb running MiXCR on the 5' RACE reads. The data contain around 820,000 distinct CDR3 sequences, more than 20% of them singletons. The data also belong to a second study, concerning T cells of mothers and their children.

The sample taken for sequencing was blood. The receptors here all came from a boy between 10 and 17 years old in good health.

This clonotype was picked up a small number of times. The chain recombines TRBV5-6 with TRBJ1-2; D remains unclear. CDR1 is SGHDT, CDR2 YYEEEE, per germline. The length of the CDR3 is 15 residues. V lost 5 bases, J lost 2 bases, and 16 bases lay in between. The CDR3 bases are TGTGCCAGCAGGGCCGGCAGGCGTTCCAACTATGGCTACACCTTC. Translation: CASRAGRRSNYGYTF.

This chain links TRBV12-3 or TRBV12-4 with TRBJ2-2; no clear D gene. Trimming cost V 5 bases and J 0 bases, with 16 bases left between them. The length of the CDR3 is 17 residues. Written as DNA, the CDR3 is TGTGCCAGCAGTCACAACGTGTGGGCAGCGAACACCGGGGAGCTGTTTTTT. This codes for CASSHNVWAANTGELFF.

J is TRBJ2-7 and V is TRBV5-1; a possible D gene is TRBD1 (5 bases). V lost 2 bases, J lost 7 bases, and 16 bases lay in between. The germline V gene encodes CDR1 SGHRS and CDR2 YFSETQ. This CDR3 spans 14 amino acids. CDR3 DNA: TGCGCCAGCAGCTTACAAGACAGCTCCCCTGAGCAGTACTTC. This codes for CASSLQDSSPEQYF.

The chain links TRBV20-1 to TRBJ2-1; the match to TRBD1 covers 9 bases. Germline CDR1 DFQATT, CDR2 SNEGSKA (reference sequence). J lost 3 bases, V lost 5 bases, and 2 bases had no gene match. The CDR3 length is 13 residues. CDR3 in DNA: TGCAGTGCTCCGGGACAGGGCTACAATGAGCAGTTCTTC. It encodes CSAPGQGYNEQFF.

The chain combines TRBV7-9 with TRBJ1-1, with D maybe TRBD1 (5 bases). Germline CDR1 is SEHNR and CDR2 is FQNEAQ (reference sequence). The ends were cut back, 0 bases at V and 7 bases at J, with 9 bases in the middle. This CDR3 has 13 amino acids. Here the CDR3 DNA reads TGTGCCAGCAGCTTAGCAAGGGGAGATGAAGCTTTCTTT. Protein sequence: CASSLARGDEAFF.

The table lists this clonotype with a few counts. The rearrangement links TRBV11-2 to TRBJ2-5; D may be TRBD1 or TRBD2 (7 bases each). The assigned J gene may be wrong: the sequence end matches TRBJ2-7 better. This CDR3 spans 15 amino acids. CDR1 SGHAT and CDR2 FQNNGV come from the germline V gene. The CDR3 loop is CASSLREGAIYEQYF. CDR3 nucleotides: TGTGCCAGCAGCTTAAGGGAGGGGGCAATCTACGAGCAGTACTTC.

Concerning this clonotype itself: The junction and the germline gene differ at one end; a read error may be behind it. The chain has TRBV7-9 and TRBJ1-2; D is undetermined. The V gene's germline CDR1 is SEHNR and CDR2 FQNEAQ (reference sequence). The CDR3 contains 13 residues. CDR3 sequence reads: CASSLIENYGCTF. The CDR3 nucleotides read TGTGCCAGCAGCTTAATCGAAAACTATGGCTGCACCTTC.

Ten or more counts support this clonotype. V gene TRBV7-9 combines with J gene TRBJ2-5; 13 bases map to TRBD2. Germline V gene sequence: CDR1 SEHNR, CDR2 FQNEAQ (reference sequence). This CDR3 comprises 15 residues. J was trimmed by 5 bases and V by 5 bases; bases with no gene match: 5. This chain's CDR3 is CASSPGLAGEETQYF. DNA for the CDR3: TGTGCCAGCAGCCCCGGACTAGCGGGAGAGGAGACCCAGTACTTC.

This clonotype appeared a few times. The chain combines TRBV10-3 with TRBJ1-2; D might be TRBD1 (5 bases). From germline, CDR1 is ENHRY and CDR2 SYGVKD. Trimming shortened V by 2 bases and J by 4 bases, and 8 bases separated the two germline ends. This CDR3 contains 13 residues. Here the CDR3 DNA reads TGTGCCATCAGTGAGCAGGGCCTCTATGGCTACACCTTC. Its protein is CAISEQGLYGYTF.

The chain has TRBV28 and TRBJ2-1, with 9 bases lining up with TRBD2. The CDR3 extends over 15 amino acids. Germline values: CDR1 MDHEN, CDR2 SYDVKM. With 6 bases clipped from V and 6 bases from J, the junction kept 9 bases outside the gene matches. In DNA form, the CDR3 reads TGTGCCAGCAGGTTCATAGCGGGAGCGGGCAATGAGCAGTTCTTC. Translated, it gives CASRFIAGAGNEQFF.

This clonotype came up a few times. The rearrangement joins TRBV12-3 or TRBV12-4 to TRBJ2-3; possibly TRBD2 for D (6 bases). V lost 8 bases and J lost 0, with 18 bases in between. This CDR3 has 16 residues. The chain's CDR3 is CASQPRGDTSTDTQYF. The CDR3 DNA reads as TGTGCCAGCCAACCGCGGGGAGACACTAGCACAGATACGCAGTATTTT.

The J gene is TRBJ2-5, the V gene TRBV7-9; either TRBD1 or TRBD2 may fit D (5 bases each). The CDR3 sequence is 15 residues long. Germline V gene data show CDR1 as SEHNR and CDR2 as FQNEAQ (reference sequence). V dropped 0 bases and J dropped 5 bases, with 13 bases sitting between them. In DNA, the CDR3 is TGTGCCAGCAGCTTAGCTGGGACCAAGGGGGAGACCCAGTACTTC. It is translated as CASSLAGTKGETQYF.

This chain connects TRBV5-6 to TRBJ2-1; D not resolved. The CDR3 extends over 15 amino acids. CDR1 and CDR2 (germline): SGHDT, YYEEEE. With 4 bases removed from V and 0 bases from J, the gap between germline ends came to 11 bases. The CDR3: CASSPVPISYNEQFF. The CDR3 nucleotides read TGTGCCAGCAGCCCCGTCCCGATCTCCTACAATGAGCAGTTCTTC.

This clonotype showed up just a few times. The rearrangement uses TRBV15 and TRBJ2-5; 9 nucleotides align to TRBD2. Per the germline V gene, CDR1 is LNHNV and CDR2 is YYDKDF (reference sequence). CDR3 size: 16 residues. V lost 8 bases to trimming and J lost 5 bases; unmatched junction nucleotides: 15. As DNA, the CDR3 is TGTGCCACCGCTGTGGGTAGCGGGAGTTTTGTGGAGACCCAGTACTTC. This encodes CATAVGSGSFVETQYF.

The gene calls are TRBV29-1 and TRBJ2-1; no clear D. Germline CDR1 reads SQVTM; CDR2 reads ANQGSEA. Trimming stripped 0 bases from V and 10 bases from J, with 13 bases between. There are 13 residues in the CDR3. The CDR3 loop is CSVEDLSLAEQFF. The CDR3 nucleotides read TGCAGCGTTGAAGATCTGAGCCTGGCCGAGCAGTTCTTC.

J is TRBJ1-2 and V is TRBV7-3, with D perhaps TRBD1 (6 bases). CDR1 and CDR2 from the germline V gene are SGHTA and FQGTGA. The CDR3 consists of 13 residues. Trimming removed 3 bases from V and 7 bases from J, with 12 bases in between. The CDR3 here is CASSFGRGIGYTF. The CDR3 bases are TGTGCCAGCAGCTTTGGCAGGGGTATTGGCTACACCTTC.

The rearrangement uses TRBV7-9 and TRBJ2-5; 9 positions agree with TRBD1. The J call may be mistaken, given a closer DNA end match to TRBJ2-1. Germline V gives CDR1 SEHNR, CDR2 FQNEAQ (reference sequence). The CDR3 runs to 14 residues. The CDR3 spells CASSWTGVNNEQFF. CDR3 sequence (DNA): TGTGCCAGCAGCTGGACAGGGGTAAACAATGAGCAGTTCTTC.

This clonotype has more than one count but fewer than ten. One end of the junction varies from germline; a read error may be responsible. The rearrangement uses TRBV6-2 or TRBV6-3 and TRBJ2-3, with D uncertain. Germline V gene data show CDR1 as MNHEY and CDR2 as SVGEGT. This CDR3 has 11 amino acids. In nucleotides, the CDR3 is TGTGCCTGCAGCTTCGTAGATACGCAGTATTTT. Translated, it gives CACSFVDTQYF.

The chain employs TRBV7-9 and TRBJ2-5; D remains unclear. Gene TRBJ2-7 matches the end of the DNA better, so the J call may be wrong. Germline lookup yields CDR1 SEHNR and CDR2 FQNEAQ (reference sequence). The CDR3 covers 14 residues. As DNA, the CDR3 is TGTGCCAGCAGCCCTCTCTCAGGCTCCTACGAGCAGTACTTC. It is translated as CASSPLSGSYEQYF.

A few counts support this clonotype. This chain links TRBV6-5 with TRBJ2-5, with D possibly matching TRBD1 (6 bases). V lost 0 bases, J lost 5 bases, and 19 bases lay in between. CDR1 and CDR2 (germline): MNHEY, SVGAGI. CDR3 length: 17 residues. The CDR3 loop is CASSYSPGAQGLETQYF. CDR3 coding DNA: TGTGCCAGCAGTTACTCTCCCGGGGCCCAGGGGTTGGAGACCCAGTACTTC.

The chain recombines TRBV3-1 with TRBJ2-5; maybe TRBD2 (6 bases). Germline-derived CDR1 and CDR2 are LGHDT and YNNKEL (reference sequence). This CDR3 is 13 amino acids long. With 2 bases removed from V and 7 bases from J, the gap between germline ends came to 11 bases. The CDR3 reads CASSQRTGGTQYF. As DNA, the CDR3 is TGTGCCAGCAGCCAAAGGACCGGGGGGACCCAGTACTTC.

J is TRBJ2-7 and V is TRBV14, with 8 bases that match TRBD1. This CDR3 spans 14 amino acids. Germline trimming cut 5 bases from V and 2 bases from J; bases unmatched to any gene: 5. Germline CDR1 reads SGHDN; CDR2 reads FVKESK. CDR3 DNA sequence: TGTGCCAGCAGCGAGACAGGGGTACCCTACGAGCAGTACTTC. This translates into CASSETGVPYEQYF. The full variable domain, its missing parts supplied by reference TRBV14 and TRBJ2-7, is EAGVTQFPSHSVIEKGQTVTLRCDPISGHDNLYWYRRVMGKEIKFLLHFVKESKQDESGMPNNRFLAERTGGTYSTLKVQPAELEDSGVYFCASSETGVPYEQYFGPGTRLTVT.

This clonotype was seen more than once but under ten times. The genes are TRBV20-1 and TRBJ2-3; the D is unclear. V lost 5 bases to trimming and J lost 6 bases, with 18 bases between them. Germline V gene lookup returns CDR1 DFQATT and CDR2 SNEGSKA (reference sequence). The CDR3 consists of 14 residues. Here the CDR3 DNA reads TGCAGTGCTCGTACACACGACCTTACGGATACGCAGTATTTT. Its translation is CSARTHDLTDTQYF.

This clonotype was detected a few times. The chain uses TRBV29-1 and TRBJ1-2; D perhaps matches TRBD1 (5 bases). Germline-derived CDR1 and CDR2 are SQVTM and ANQGSEA. The CDR3 totals 12 residues. V was trimmed by 3 bases and J by 7 bases, leaving 12 bases between them. DNA of the CDR3: TGCAGCGTTGATGCGGGGCGCGGTGGCTACACCTTC. This translates into CSVDAGRGGYTF.

This clonotype has more than one count but fewer than ten. The chain couples TRBV27 to TRBJ2-7, with TRBD2 matching 12 bases. The CDR3 sequence is 14 residues long. From germline, CDR1 is MNHEY and CDR2 SMNVEV (reference sequence). Trimming took 5 bases from V and 9 from J; bases not matched to a gene: 8. The CDR3 sequence is CASSNLAGGQVQYF. As DNA, the CDR3 is TGTGCCAGCAGTAACCTAGCGGGGGGGCAAGTGCAGTACTTC.

This clonotype was seen more than once but under ten times. The genes are TRBV5-1 and TRBJ2-7; 8 bases map to TRBD1. Germline CDR1 reads SGHRS; CDR2 reads YFSETQ. Trimming at V came to 4 bases and at J to 6 bases, leaving 6 bases not matched to a gene. This CDR3 region has 13 residues. In nucleotides, the CDR3 is TGCGCCAGCAGCCCCAACACAGGGGGCGAGCAGTACTTC. It specifies CASSPNTGGEQYF.

This clonotype has just a few counts. The chain joins TRBV20-1 to TRBJ2-6; no clear D gene. This CDR3 is 14 amino acids long. Trimming shortened V by 5 bases and J by 2 bases, and 10 bases separated the two germline ends. Per the germline V gene, CDR1 is DFQATT and CDR2 is SNEGSKA (reference sequence). This chain's CDR3 is CSAASAPGANVLTF. Here the CDR3 DNA reads TGCAGTGCTGCCAGCGCCCCTGGGGCCAACGTCCTGACTTTC.

This clonotype was seen a few times. The V and J genes are TRBV12-3 or TRBV12-4 and TRBJ1-1; 10 nucleotides match TRBD1. The CDR3 consists of 14 residues. J was trimmed by 6 bases and V by 1 base; bases with no gene match: 2. The CDR3 here is CASSLGTGGSEAFF. The CDR3 DNA is TGTGCCAGCAGTTTAGGGACAGGGGGTTCTGAAGCTTTCTTT.

Note on this clonotype: One end of the junction is discordant with germline, which a read error may explain. This chain joins TRBV7-2 and TRBJ1-5; D perhaps matches TRBD1 (5 bases). The germline V gene has CDR1 SGHTA and CDR2 FQGNSA. CDR3 length: 15 residues. CDR3 region: CASSLVAGINQPQHF. The CDR3 coding sequence is TGCGCCAGCAGCTTAGTAGCAGGGATTAATCAGCCCCAGCATTTT. Together with reference TRBV7-2 and TRBJ1-5, the CDR3 gives the full variable domain: GAGVSQSPSNKVTEKGKDVELRCDPISGHTALYWYRQSLGQGLEFLIYFQGNSAPDKSGLPSDRFSAERTGGSVSTLTIQRTQQEDSAVYLCASSLVAGINQPQHFGDGTRLSIL.

In this sample, this clonotype turned up a few times. The chain employs TRBV9 and TRBJ1-3; D gene unclear. The germline CDR1 and CDR2 sequences are SGDLS and YYNGEE. CDR3 length equals 16 residues. The V gene lost 3 bases and the J gene lost 0 bases, with 13 bases spanning the gap. The CDR3 DNA follows: TGTGCCAGCAGCGCCCCCGAACAGAACTCTGGAAACACCATATATTTT. Encoded protein: CASSAPEQNSGNTIYF.